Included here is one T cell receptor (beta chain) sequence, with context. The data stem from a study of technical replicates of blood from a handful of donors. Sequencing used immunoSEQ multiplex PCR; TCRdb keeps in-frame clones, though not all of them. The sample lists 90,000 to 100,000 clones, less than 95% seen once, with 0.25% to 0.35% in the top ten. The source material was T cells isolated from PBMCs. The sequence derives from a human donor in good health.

CDR3 DNA: TGTGCCAGCAGTGCCCCTCTTTACACCTTC. Amino acids: CASSAPLYTF. This chain links TRBV6-1 with TRBJ1-2; D remains unclear. V was pared by 4 bases and J by 11 bases, with 8 bases between. The CDR3 is 10 amino acids. Germline loops: CDR1 MNHNS, CDR2 SASEGT.